This passage covers 24 T cell receptor beta chains from one sample sequenced in a study of blood T cells in healthy people across ages. Primers used in a second PCR of roughly 7 to 12 cycles were a sample-barcoded 5' primer and a J-beta primer mix. TCRdb reprocessed the 5' RACE reads via MiXCR and lists one record per CDR3 protein. The sample holds some 1.5 million distinct CDR3 sequences; 42% are singletons and the top ten take more than 4%. Sequencing was carried out using blood. These receptors were collected from a woman aged 18-30 years in good health.

The chain uses TRBV6-1 and TRBJ1-5; D gene unclear. V gave up 1 base and J gave up 3 bases, with 10 bases separating them. CDR1 and CDR2 from the germline V gene are MNHNS and SASEGT. The CDR3 runs to 15 residues. This CDR3 is CASSEVHTNNQPQHF. DNA of the CDR3: TGTGCCAGCAGTGAAGTCCATACTAACAATCAGCCCCAGCATTTT.

The chain is built from TRBV12-3 or TRBV12-4 and TRBJ2-1, with a tentative D call TRBD1 (6 bases). This CDR3 is built from 16 residues. Trimming cost V 4 bases and J 5 bases, with 18 bases left between them. CDR3 nucleotides: TGTGCCAGCAGTTCCCTAGACCGGACAGCCAACAATGAGCAGTTCTTC. Protein product: CASSSLDRTANNEQFF.

The V gene is TRBV6-2 or TRBV6-3, the J gene TRBJ1-1; D not resolved. Germline V gives CDR1 MNHEY, CDR2 SVGEGT. CDR3 length: 15 residues. Trimming stripped 7 bases from V and 1 base from J, with 16 bases between. CDR3 residues: CASTLGGVRNTEAFF. In DNA, the CDR3 is TGTGCCAGCACCCTGGGCGGGGTCAGGAACACTGAAGCTTTCTTT.

This clonotype has a handful of counts. This chain connects TRBV12-3 or TRBV12-4 to TRBJ1-1; 7 bases align to TRBD1. V gave up 6 bases and J gave up 7 bases; unmatched junction bases: 8. The CDR3 length is 13 residues. CDR3 amino acids: CASSPTGRGEAFF. As DNA, the CDR3 is TGTGCCAGCAGCCCGACAGGGAGAGGTGAAGCTTTCTTT.

This clonotype was counted a few times. Here the CDR3 reads CASSQDGRTYEQYF. CDR3 sequence (DNA): TGCGCCAGCAGCCAGGACGGGCGGACCTACGAGCAGTACTTC. The chain combines TRBV4-3 with TRBJ2-7; no reliable D call. The CDR3 is 14 amino acids. Germline CDR1 and CDR2: LGHNA and YSLEER. Deletions cut 3 bases from V and 2 bases from J, with 11 bases between.

The chain combines TRBV18 with TRBJ2-7; D may correspond to TRBD1 or TRBD2 (5 bases each). The J call may be mistaken, given a closer DNA end match to TRBJ2-5. The germline V gene encodes CDR1 KGHSH and CDR2 LQKENI. The CDR3 is made up of 14 amino acids. CDR3 DNA sequence: TGTGCCAGCGACCAGGGAGTAACACGGGAGACCCAGTACTTC. This gives the protein CASDQGVTRETQYF.

The V gene is TRBV7-9, the J gene TRBJ2-1, with 14 bases identical to TRBD2. The CDR3 runs to 17 residues. Germline assignment: CDR1 SEHNR and CDR2 FQNEAQ (reference sequence). The V gene end was trimmed by 5 bases and the J gene end by 5 bases; junction bases not matched to a gene: 8. For the CDR3, the DNA is TGTGCCAGCAGCCCGACTAGCGGGAGGGCCCAAGACAATGAGCAGTTCTTC. Translated, it gives CASSPTSGRAQDNEQFF.

The rearrangement uses TRBV20-1 and TRBJ1-6; a weak D match, TRBD1 (5 bases). From germline, CDR1 is DFQATT and CDR2 SNEGSKA (reference sequence). CDR3 length equals 15 residues. Between the trimmed V and J ends, which lost 6 bases and 1 base, there was a span of 13 bases. As DNA, the CDR3 is TGCAGTGCCCCATCCGGGGGGTCCTATAATTCACCCCTCCACTTT. Encoded protein: CSAPSGGSYNSPLHF.

This clonotype has only a few counts. The chain uses TRBV6-2 or TRBV6-3 and TRBJ1-5, with D unclear. Per germline, CDR1 MNHEY and CDR2 SVGEGT. Between the trimmed V and J ends, which lost 8 bases and 1 base, there was a span of 18 bases. The CDR3 is 16 amino acids. CDR3 sequence reads: CASETGRPTSNQPQHF. DNA for the CDR3: TGTGCCAGCGAAACCGGGAGACCAACCAGCAATCAGCCCCAGCATTTT.

The J gene is TRBJ1-1, the V gene TRBV5-1, with 12 bases fitting TRBD1. This CDR3 spans 13 amino acids. Losses at the gene ends were 3 bases for V and 11 bases for J; bases not matched to a gene: 5. Germline CDR1 and CDR2: SGHRS and YFSETQ. The CDR3 loop is CASSSGTGGAAFF. The DNA for the CDR3 is TGCGCCAGCAGCTCCGGGACAGGGGGCGCGGCTTTCTTT.

Notes on this clonotype: The junction and the germline gene differ at one end; a read error may be behind it. This chain connects TRBV4-1 to TRBJ1-1; perhaps TRBD1 as D (6 bases). Germline V gene sequence: CDR1 MGHRA, CDR2 YSYEKL. This CDR3 is 14 amino acids long. The CDR3 DNA is TGCGCCGGCAGCCCTGGACCAGGGGACACTGAAGCTTTCTTT. Translation: CAGSPGPGDTEAFF.

The chain recombines TRBV12-3 or TRBV12-4 with TRBJ2-1; unclear D gene. CDR3 length equals 16 residues. The germline V and J ends were trimmed by 1 base and 5 bases, with 15 bases remaining between them. CDR3: CASSLDLGIGHNEQFF. CDR3 DNA: TGTGCCAGCAGTTTAGATCTGGGAATTGGGCACAATGAGCAGTTCTTC.

The gene calls are TRBV2 and TRBJ2-7; D might be TRBD1 or TRBD2, each matching 5 bases. CDR3 size: 13 residues. Germline loops: CDR1 SNHLY, CDR2 FYNNEI. V dropped 9 bases and J dropped 4 bases, with 16 bases sitting between them. CDR3 coding DNA: TGTGCCAGTACCGGGGCCAGGCCTTACGAGCAGTACTTC. This sequence encodes CASTGARPYEQYF.

The chain has TRBV6-6 and TRBJ2-2, with TRBD2 matching 11 bases. Trimming removed 5 bases from V and 2 bases from J; junction bases left unmatched: 7. Germline CDR1 reads MNHNY; CDR2 reads SVGAGI (reference sequence). The CDR3 is 17 residues long. CDR3: CASSPIGTSGNTGELFF. The CDR3 DNA follows: TGTGCCAGCAGTCCCATTGGGACTAGCGGTAACACCGGGGAGCTGTTTTTT.

This clonotype was detected only a few times. The chain employs TRBV12-3 or TRBV12-4 and TRBJ1-2, with 7 bases aligning to TRBD1. V dropped 3 bases and J dropped 6; count of bases not matched to a gene: 16. The CDR3 is 17 amino acids. The CDR3 nucleotides are TGTGCCAGCAGTTTGGGAGACAGGGTATCTTTCGTACATGGCTACACCTTC. Protein product: CASSLGDRVSFVHGYTF.

The rearrangement joins TRBV11-2 to TRBJ1-2; 12 positions match TRBD1. Germline-derived CDR1 and CDR2 are SGHAT and FQNNGV. This CDR3 contains 17 residues. V shed 4 bases, J shed 0 bases, and the junction held 6 bases outside the gene matches. The CDR3 region has the DNA TGTGCCAGCAGCTCCGGGGACAGGGGGCGGTCTAACTATGGCTACACCTTC. It yields the protein CASSSGDRGRSNYGYTF. The full variable domain, with the rest looked up from reference TRBV11-2 and TRBJ1-2, is EAGVAQSPRYKIIEKRQSVAFWCNPISGHATLYWYQQILGQGPKLLIQFQNNGVVDDSQLPKDRFSAERLKGVDSTLKIQPAKLEDSAVYLCASSSGDRGRSNYGYTFGSGTRLTVV.

Remarks on this clonotype: A junction boundary mismatches the germline segment, possibly from a read error. V gene TRBV7-9 combines with J gene TRBJ2-7, with a weak D call TRBD2 (5 bases). The CDR3 totals 14 residues. Germline V gene data show CDR1 as SEHNR and CDR2 as FQNEAQ (reference sequence). Here the CDR3 reads CASSVALAPYEQYF. CDR3 DNA sequence: TGTGCCAGCAGCGTAGCGCTGGCACCCTACGAGCAGTACTTC.

This sequence joins TRBV6-2 or TRBV6-3 and TRBJ2-7, with 9 nucleotides matching TRBD1. The CDR3 is 15 residues long. Unmatched junction bases numbered 8, after V lost 4 bases and J lost 4 bases. Germline CDR1 and CDR2: MNHEY and SVGEGT. CDR3 sequence: CASSWGKTGGYEQYF. The CDR3 region has the DNA TGTGCCAGCAGTTGGGGGAAGACAGGGGGTTACGAGCAGTACTTC.

The V gene is TRBV10-3, the J gene TRBJ2-1; the D is unclear. CDR3 size: 14 residues. Germline V CDR1 and CDR2: ENHRY, SYGVKD. Trimming left V 1 base short and J 5 bases short, with 9 bases between. CDR3 nucleotide sequence: TGTGCCATCAGTGAGTTCCAACGGGACAATGAGCAGTTCTTC. It is translated as CAISEFQRDNEQFF.

The V call is TRBV7-3, the J call TRBJ2-7, with D maybe TRBD1 (6 bases). V lost 9 bases to trimming and J lost 10 bases, with 25 bases between them. The CDR3 totals 14 residues. CDR1 is SGHTA and CDR2 is FQGTGA in the germline V gene. CDR3 bases: TGTGCCAGTAGCCCAACAGGGCTCCAAGAGGCCCAGTACTTC. It is translated as CASSPTGLQEAQYF. Using reference TRBV7-3 and TRBJ2-7 for the parts outside the CDR3, the full variable domain is GAGVSQTPSNKVTEKGKYVELRCDPISGHTALYWYRQSLGQGPEFLIYFQGTGAADDSGLPNDRFFAVRPEGSVSTLKIQRTERGDSAVYLCASSPTGLQEAQYFGPGTRLTVT.

This clonotype was found a few times. This chain links TRBV6-6 with TRBJ1-2; tentatively, D is TRBD1 (5 bases). V was trimmed by 6 bases and J by 7 bases, leaving 15 bases between them. This CDR3 has 13 residues. Germline V gene sequence: CDR1 MNHNY, CDR2 SVGAGI (reference sequence). The CDR3 sequence: CASSQDSVSGYTF. In nucleotides, the CDR3 is TGTGCCAGCAGCCAAGACAGCGTGAGTGGCTACACCTTC.

This clonotype appeared a few times. This chain links TRBV20-1 with TRBJ2-5, with D possibly being TRBD2 (5 bases). Germline loops: CDR1 DFQATT, CDR2 SNEGSKA (reference sequence). V lost 1 base, J lost 11 bases, and 17 bases lay in between. CDR3 size: 13 residues. The CDR3 protein is CSARGGVYNEQYF. In DNA, the CDR3 is TGCAGTGCTAGAGGGGGAGTCTACAATGAGCAGTACTTC.

The V and J genes are TRBV29-1 and TRBJ1-2; TRBD1 is a possible D gene (6 bases). The CDR3 loop spans 15 amino acids. The V gene lost 7 bases and the J gene lost 1 base, with 19 bases spanning the gap. The germline V gene has CDR1 SQVTM and CDR2 ANQGSEA. CDR3 residues: CSAGDSGTNNYGYTF. The CDR3 DNA follows: TGCAGCGCCGGGGATTCCGGGACAAATAACTATGGCTACACCTTC.

The genes are TRBV5-1 and TRBJ2-5; 12 nucleotides line up with TRBD1. The germline V gene has CDR1 SGHRS and CDR2 YFSETQ. The CDR3 runs 17 residues. V lost 0 bases and J lost 11; bases outside the gene matches: 14. The CDR3 sequence is CASSLGDRGQFDNEQYF. CDR3 sequence (DNA): TGCGCCAGCAGCTTGGGGGACAGGGGGCAATTCGACAATGAGCAGTACTTC.